Each of the 16 T cell receptor beta chains below was sequenced from the same sample in a study of blood T cell repertoires in COVID-19. This table comes from immunoSEQ multiplex PCR, and its TCRdb copy is limited to in-frame clones, with some not included. The table records roughly 150,000 clones, more than 65% of them present only once. Sequenced material: PBMCs or T cells enriched from blood (not recorded which). The receptor source for this set is a woman between 40 and 55 years old with acute COVID-19.

This clone was observed a handful of times. The rearrangement uses TRBV19 and TRBJ2-2; TRBD1 aligns across 9 bases. The ends lost 3 bases at V and 4 bases at J; junction bases unmatched: 6. Germline V gene data show CDR1 as LNHDA and CDR2 as SQIVND (reference sequence). The CDR3 is 16 amino acids. CDR3 nucleotide sequence: TGTGCCAGTAGTATTGGACAGGGGTTAATCACCGGGGAGCTGTTTTTT. It specifies CASSIGQGLITGELFF.

In nucleotides, the CDR3 is TGTGCCAGCAGTATCCCTCCGGGGTCTAATGAAAAACTGTTTTTT. The encoded protein is CASSIPPGSNEKLFF. The V and J genes are TRBV7-3 and TRBJ1-4; no clear D gene. V was pared by 6 bases and J by 3 bases, with 14 bases between. The CDR3 extends over 15 amino acids. Germline CDR1 and CDR2: SGHTA and FQGTGA.

The chain recombines TRBV28 with TRBJ2-3; no firm D call. Trimming took 3 bases from V and 0 from J, leaving 10 bases between them. Germline assignment: CDR1 MDHEN and CDR2 SYDVKM. CDR3 length: 15 residues. CDR3 coding DNA: TGTGCCAGCAGTTTTGTCAGCGCAAGCACAGATACGCAGTATTTT. It is translated as CASSFVSASTDTQYF. Full variable domain (missing parts from reference TRBV28 and TRBJ2-3): DVKVTQSSRYLVKRTGEKVFLECVQDMDHENMFWYRQDPGLGLRLIYFSYDVKMKEKGDIPEGYSVSREKKERFSLILESASTNQTSMYLCASSFVSASTDTQYFGPGTRLTVL.

V is TRBV6-5 and J is TRBJ1-1; 8 bases map to TRBD1. Germline V lookup: CDR1 MNHEY, CDR2 SVGAGI. The CDR3 is 15 residues long. V was pared by 0 bases and J by 6 bases, with 6 bases of the junction left unmatched. CDR3 sequence (DNA): TGTGCCAGCAGTTACTCCAGAGACAGGGGAGCTGAAGCTTTCTTT. Protein: CASSYSRDRGAEAFF.

The genes are TRBV5-4 and TRBJ2-3; D is possibly TRBD1 (5 bases). The CDR3 runs to 13 residues. Trimming removed 5 bases from V and 2 bases from J, with 9 bases in between. Germline V gene data show CDR1 as SGHNT and CDR2 as YYREEE (reference sequence). The CDR3 region has the DNA TGTGCCAGCAGTCAGGGATACACAGATACGCAGTATTTT. Translated: CASSQGYTDTQYF.

The chain employs TRBV7-2 and TRBJ2-5, with 10 bases fitting TRBD2. Germline values: CDR1 SGHTA, CDR2 FQGNSA. CDR3 length: 15 amino acids. Germline trimming cut 7 bases from V and 5 bases from J; bases unmatched to any gene: 10. The CDR3 region is CASTLSGRAPETQYF. CDR3 DNA sequence: TGTGCCAGCACTCTGAGCGGGAGGGCCCCGGAGACCCAGTACTTC.

The gene calls are TRBV23-1 and TRBJ2-7; D gene ambiguous. TRBV23-1 is an ORF for which the function is uncertain. The CDR3 is 12 residues long. Trimming stripped 3 bases from V and 6 bases from J, with 9 bases between. The CDR3 sequence: CASSHKRGEQYV. CDR3 DNA sequence: TGCGCCAGCAGTCACAAGCGTGGCGAGCAGTACGTC.

The chain uses TRBV19 and TRBJ2-5; 7 bases align to TRBD2. The length of the CDR3 is 13 residues. Germline V lookup: CDR1 LNHDA, CDR2 SQIVND (reference sequence). Unmatched junction bases numbered 8, after V lost 8 bases and J lost 5 bases. CDR3 sequence reads: CASHGGSPETQYF. DNA for the CDR3: TGTGCCAGTCACGGCGGGAGCCCGGAGACCCAGTACTTC.

A note on this clone: The same CDR3 arises from other DNA sequences in this sample as well. The chain links TRBV6-5 to TRBJ2-7; maybe TRBD2 (5 bases). Trimming removed 3 bases from V and 0 bases from J, with 9 bases in between. The CDR3 consists of 14 residues. Germline CDR1 is MNHEY and CDR2 is SVGAGI. CDR3 residues: CASSYRGSSYEQYF. The CDR3, as DNA: TGTGCCAGCAGTTATCGTGGGAGCTCCTACGAGCAGTACTTC.

The gene calls are TRBV10-1 and TRBJ2-5; 10 positions match TRBD1. Looked up from germline, CDR1 is WNHNN and CDR2 is SYGVQD (reference sequence). This CDR3 comprises 15 residues. V dropped 4 bases and J dropped 2; count of bases not matched to a gene: 4. This CDR3 reads CASSARTGGQETQYF. CDR3 in DNA: TGCGCCAGCAGTGCTCGGACAGGGGGACAAGAGACCCAGTACTTC.

The V call is TRBV29-1, the J call TRBJ1-1; 11 bases are shared with TRBD1. Germline CDR1 and CDR2: SQVTM and ANQGSEA. The length of the CDR3 is 12 residues. The V and J ends lost 6 bases and 4 bases, in that order; junction bases with no gene match: 1. In nucleotides, the CDR3 is TGCAGCGTCGGGACAGGGGGCACTGAAGCTTTCTTT. It specifies CSVGTGGTEAFF.

The V and J genes are TRBV2 and TRBJ2-4, with D possibly being TRBD2 (6 bases). Per the germline V gene, CDR1 is SNHLY and CDR2 is FYNNEI. CDR3 length equals 15 residues. V lost 8 bases, J lost 0 bases, and 14 bases lay in between. CDR3 bases: TGTGCCAGCCAGGTCGGGGGACTAGCCAAAAACATTCAGTACTTC. Its protein product is CASQVGGLAKNIQYF.

The CDR3 nucleotides read TGTGCCAGCAGTCCCGGGACAGCTTTACAAGGAGCTTTCTTT. It yields the protein CASSPGTALQGAFF. The chain is built from TRBV25-1 and TRBJ1-1; 7 bases fit TRBD1. Germline lookup yields CDR1 MGHDK and CDR2 SYGVNS. This CDR3 comprises 14 residues. Trimming at V came to 5 bases and at J to 10 bases, leaving 13 bases not matched to a gene.

This clone was seen only a few times. V gene TRBV5-8 combines with J gene TRBJ1-2; 8 bases match TRBD1. Germline CDR1 reads SGHTS; CDR2 reads YDEGEE. CDR3 length: 15 residues. V lost 2 bases to trimming and J lost 2 bases; unmatched junction nucleotides: 5. CDR3 residues: CASSFRTGHNYGYTF. The CDR3 DNA reads TGTGCCAGCAGCTTTAGGACAGGGCACAACTATGGCTACACCTTC.

The chain couples TRBV15 to TRBJ2-1; TRBD1 matches at 9 bases. The length of the CDR3 is 17 residues. Looked up from germline, CDR1 is LNHNV and CDR2 is YYDKDF (reference sequence). J was trimmed by 3 bases and V by 5 bases; bases with no gene match: 11. In DNA, the CDR3 is TGTGCCACCAGCTCTACCGAAATGGGACAGGGCTACAATGAGCAGTTCTTC. The encoded protein is CATSSTEMGQGYNEQFF.

CDR3 loop: CASSYREARRYGYTF. As DNA, the CDR3 is TGTGCCAGCAGCTATAGGGAGGCGCGACGCTATGGCTACACCTTC. V and J are TRBV3-1 (or the pseudogene TRBV3-2) and TRBJ1-2, with D unclear. The V gene lost 5 bases and the J gene lost 4 bases, with 17 bases spanning the gap. The CDR3 has 15 residues. CDR1 is LGHDT and CDR2 is YNNKEL in the germline V gene (reference sequence).